This T cell receptor beta chain was sequenced for a study of OX40 agonist ivuxolimab in advanced cancers. Overall study context: Patients were treated with intravenous ivuxolimab, dosed at 0.01 to 10 mg/kg and infused every 2 weeks.

Autoimmune disease history or systemic immunosuppression meant exclusion. This clone was observed a few times. The trim removed 4 bases at V and 5 bases at J, leaving 3 bases unmatched. CDR3 length equals 13 residues. Looked up from germline, CDR1 is SGHAT and CDR2 is FQDESV (reference sequence). The assay was immunoSEQ multiplex PCR, and TCRdb's table has in-frame clones only and misses some. The sample includes 35,000 or so clones, around 80% seen only once; the top ten take 1.5% to 2%. This TCR came from an adult with an advanced solid tumor such as melanoma, head and neck, liver or kidney cancer. Sequenced material: CD4+ or CD8+ T cells sorted from blood, taken in a trial of the OX40 agonist ivuxolimab. The rearrangement joins TRBV11-1 to TRBJ2-5; TRBD2 matches at 8 bases. The CDR3 DNA is TGTGCCAGCAGCTCCTTAGCGGGGGAGACCCAGTACTTC. Encoded protein: CASSSLAGETQYF.